A selection of T cell receptor beta chains follows, all from one sample in a study of glioma-infiltrating T cells after dendritic cell vaccination. Repertoires were generated with immunoSEQ multiplex PCR, while TCRdb's copy carries only in-frame clones and drops some. Among approximately 90,000 clones listed, roughly four fifths were seen once. The source material was blood, sampled after dendritic cell vaccination. The receptors originated from a human donor with glioblastoma. The CDR3 runs from the conserved cysteine through the conserved F or W. Fields, in order: CDR3 protein, CDR3 DNA, V gene, clone size, J gene, D gene. A D gene is named only where the DNA matches it firmly. Size is stated for part of the rows, as once, few or many counts, or as a class when the clone is expanded.

CASSPRLGETQYF	TGTGCCAGCTCACCACGGTTGGGCGAGACCCAGTACTTC	TRBV18	NA	TRBJ2-5	NA
CASSEVSGRMKGQANTEAFF	TGTGCCAGCAGTGAAGTATCGGGTCGGATGAAGGGACAGGCGAACACTGAAGCTTTCTTT	TRBV6-1	NA	TRBJ1-1	TRBD1
CGKSGNLNEKLFF	TGTGGTAAATCGGGAAACCTAAATGAAAAACTGTTTTTT	TRBV19	NA	TRBJ1-4	NA
CASSFSGNEQFF	TGTGCCAGCAGCTTTAGCGGGAATGAGCAGTTCTTC	TRBV11-2	NA	TRBJ2-1	TRBD2
CASSLGRASTYEQYF	TGTGCCAGCAGCTTAGGGCGGGCCAGTACTTACGAGCAGTACTTC	TRBV7-2	NA	TRBJ2-7	NA
CASRYNRGKYEQYF	TGTGCCAGCAGATATAACAGGGGGAAGTACGAGCAGTACTTC	TRBV6-1	NA	TRBJ2-7	TRBD1
CASGFGQVGPHTDTQYF	TGTGCTAGTGGTTTCGGACAGGTTGGGCCGCACACAGATACGCAGTATTTT	TRBV12-5	NA	TRBJ2-3	TRBD1
CASSLSGQGGETQYF	TGTGCCAGCAGTTTATCGGGACAGGGGGGAGAGACCCAGTACTTC	TRBV27	NA	TRBJ2-5	TRBD1
CAISESTGSYGYTF	TGTGCCATCAGTGAGTCAACCGGGAGTTATGGCTACACCTTC	TRBV10-3	once	TRBJ1-2	NA
CATSREAGLNYGYTF	TGTGCCACCAGCAGAGAAGCAGGGTTGAACTATGGCTACACCTTC	TRBV15	NA	TRBJ1-2	NA
CASTGQGIGNQPQHF	TGTGCCAGCACGGGACAGGGTATAGGCAATCAGCCCCAGCATTTT	TRBV2	once	TRBJ1-5	TRBD1
CASSLRGNTGELFF	TGTGCCAGCAGCTTAAGGGGGAACACCGGGGAGCTGTTTTTT	TRBV7-9	NA	TRBJ2-2	NA
CASSGGGTDTQYF	TGTGCCAGCAGTGGCGGGGGCACAGATACGCAGTATTTT	TRBV2	NA	TRBJ2-3	NA
CASIRLAIHNEQFF	TGTGCCAGCATTAGACTAGCCATACACAATGAGCAGTTCTTC	TRBV21-1	NA	TRBJ2-1	NA